The rows below give T cell receptor beta chains drawn from one sample of a study of a mutant IDH1 vaccine in newly diagnosed glioma. These receptors are not linked to any known antigen. The repertoire was sequenced with immunoSEQ multiplex PCR; TCRdb's copy has only in-frame clones and lacks some. Found here are about 24,000 clones, roughly 82% of them singletons; the top ten hold approximately 3.8%. Source: PBMCs, taken from a glioma patient whose treatment included an IDH1 peptide vaccine. These receptors were taken from a man aged 40-55 years with glioma. Some clones in this sample may be carry-over from other donors' samples. Both conserved end residues are part of each CDR3. D genes are given only for firm matches. Size tells how often a clone was seen (once, few, many) or the class of an expanded clone, and some rows leave it out.

d_call clone_size j_call v_call cdr3_aa cdr3_nt
NA NA TRBJ1-1 TRBV5-4 CASSLDGDMNTEAFF TGTGCCAGCAGCTTGGACGGGGACATGAACACTGAAGCTTTCTTT
NA NA TRBJ1-5 TRBV7-6 CASSLEQGPNQPQHF TGTGCCAGCAGCTTAGAACAGGGCCCGAATCAGCCCCAGCATTTT
NA once TRBJ2-1 TRBV29-1 CSVVYPYNEQFF TGCAGCGTCGTTTACCCCTACAATGAGCAGTTCTTC
TRBD1 NA TRBJ1-4 TRBV28 CASRSDRATTNEKLFF TGTGCCAGCAGATCCGACAGGGCCACAACTAATGAAAAACTGTTTTTT
NA few TRBJ1-5 TRBV5-1 CASSFGGEGNQPQHF TGCGCCAGCAGCTTCGGGGGAGAAGGCAATCAGCCCCAGCATTTT
NA NA TRBJ1-2 TRBV2 CASSVSSYYGYTF TGTGCCAGCAGTGTCTCCAGCTACTATGGCTACACCTTC
TRBD1 NA TRBJ1-2 TRBV6-5 CASSYSRDSLYGYTF TGTGCCAGCAGCTACTCCCGGGACAGTCTCTATGGCTACACCTTC
TRBD1 NA TRBJ1-5 TRBV5-4 CASSSGTGGEWPQHF TGTGCCAGCAGCTCCGGGACAGGGGGCGAATGGCCCCAGCATTTT
NA NA TRBJ2-7 TRBV19 CASTPGMGGYYEQYF TGTGCCAGTACCCCCGGCATGGGTGGGTACTACGAGCAGTACTTC
NA NA TRBJ1-1 TRBV10-3 CAIRQDRDTEAFF TGTGCCATCAGACAAGACAGAGACACTGAAGCTTTCTTT